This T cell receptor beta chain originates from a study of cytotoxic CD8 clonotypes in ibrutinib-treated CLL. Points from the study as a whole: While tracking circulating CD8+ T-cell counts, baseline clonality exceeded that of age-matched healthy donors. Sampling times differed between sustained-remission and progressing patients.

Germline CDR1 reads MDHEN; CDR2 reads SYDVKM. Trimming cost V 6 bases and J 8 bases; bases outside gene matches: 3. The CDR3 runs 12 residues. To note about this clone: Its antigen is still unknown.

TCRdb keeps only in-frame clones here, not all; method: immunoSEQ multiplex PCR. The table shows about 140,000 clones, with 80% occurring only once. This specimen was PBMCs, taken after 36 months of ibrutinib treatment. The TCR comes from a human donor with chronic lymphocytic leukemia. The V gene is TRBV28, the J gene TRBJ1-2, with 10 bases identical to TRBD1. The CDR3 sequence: CASSDRGHGYTF. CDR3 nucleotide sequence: TGTGCCAGCAGCGACAGGGGGCACGGCTACACCTTC.